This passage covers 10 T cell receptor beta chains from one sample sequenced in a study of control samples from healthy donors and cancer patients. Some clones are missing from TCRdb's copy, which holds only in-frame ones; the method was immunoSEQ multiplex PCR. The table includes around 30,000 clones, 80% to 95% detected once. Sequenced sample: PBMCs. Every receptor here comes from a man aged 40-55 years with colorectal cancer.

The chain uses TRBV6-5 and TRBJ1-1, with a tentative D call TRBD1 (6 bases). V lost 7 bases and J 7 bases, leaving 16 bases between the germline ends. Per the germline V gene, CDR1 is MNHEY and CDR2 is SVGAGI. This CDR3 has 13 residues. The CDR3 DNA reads TGTGCCAGCAAGCCAATGGGGGGCATTGAAGCTTTCTTT. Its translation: CASKPMGGIEAFF.

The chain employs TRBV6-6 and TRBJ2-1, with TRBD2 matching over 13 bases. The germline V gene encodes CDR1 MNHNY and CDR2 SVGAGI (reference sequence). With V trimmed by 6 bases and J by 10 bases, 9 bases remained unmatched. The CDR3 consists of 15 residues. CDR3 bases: TGTGCCAGCAGACCCGGGACTAGCGGGGCGAGGGAGCAGTTCTTC. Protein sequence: CASRPGTSGAREQFF.

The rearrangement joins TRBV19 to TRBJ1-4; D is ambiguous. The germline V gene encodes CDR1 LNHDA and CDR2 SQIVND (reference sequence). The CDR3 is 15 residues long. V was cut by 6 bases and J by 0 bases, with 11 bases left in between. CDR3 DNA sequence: TGTGCCAGTAGGGGAGGGCCTGCAACTAATGAAAAACTGTTTTTT. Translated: CASRGGPATNEKLFF. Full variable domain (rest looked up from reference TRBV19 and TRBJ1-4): DGGITQSPKYLFRKEGQNVTLSCEQNLNHDAMYWYRQDPGQGLRLIYYSQIVNDFQKGDIAEGYSVSREKKESFPLTVTSAQKNPTAFYLCASRGGPATNEKLFFGSGTQLSVL.

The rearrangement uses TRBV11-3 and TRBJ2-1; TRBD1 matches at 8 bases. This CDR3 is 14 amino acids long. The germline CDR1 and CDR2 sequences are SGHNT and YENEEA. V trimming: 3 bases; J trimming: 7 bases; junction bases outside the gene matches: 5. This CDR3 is CASSFAGGGNEQFF. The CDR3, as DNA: TGTGCCAGCAGCTTCGCAGGGGGCGGGAATGAGCAGTTCTTC. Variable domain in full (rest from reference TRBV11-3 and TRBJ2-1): EAGVVQSPRYKIIEKKQPVAFWCNPISGHNTLYWYLQNLGQGPELLIRYENEEAVDDSQLPKDRFSAERLKGVDSTLKIQPAELGDSAVYLCASSFAGGGNEQFFGPGTRLTVL.

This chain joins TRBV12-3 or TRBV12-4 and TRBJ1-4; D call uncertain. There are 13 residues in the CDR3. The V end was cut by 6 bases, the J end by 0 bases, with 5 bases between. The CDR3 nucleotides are TGTGCCAGCAGATCTTCAACTAATGAAAAACTGTTTTTT. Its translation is CASRSSTNEKLFF.

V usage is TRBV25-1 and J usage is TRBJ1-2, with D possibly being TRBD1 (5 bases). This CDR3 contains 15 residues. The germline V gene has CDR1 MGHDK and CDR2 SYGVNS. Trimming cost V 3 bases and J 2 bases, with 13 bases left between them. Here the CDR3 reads CASSDPKTVNYGYTF. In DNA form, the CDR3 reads TGTGCCAGCAGTGACCCTAAGACAGTCAACTATGGCTACACCTTC.

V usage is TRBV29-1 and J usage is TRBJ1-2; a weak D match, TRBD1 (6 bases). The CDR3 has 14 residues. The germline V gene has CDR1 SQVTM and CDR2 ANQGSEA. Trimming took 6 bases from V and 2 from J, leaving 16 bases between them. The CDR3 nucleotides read TGCAGCGTCCCGGACAGCCCGCGGAACTATGGCTACACCTTC. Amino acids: CSVPDSPRNYGYTF. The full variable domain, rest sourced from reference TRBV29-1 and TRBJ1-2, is SAVISQKPSRDICQRGTSLTIQCQVDSQVTMMFWYRQQPGQSLTLIATANQGSEATYESGFVIDKFPISRPNLTFSTLTVSNMSPEDSSIYLCSVPDSPRNYGYTFGSGTRLTVV.

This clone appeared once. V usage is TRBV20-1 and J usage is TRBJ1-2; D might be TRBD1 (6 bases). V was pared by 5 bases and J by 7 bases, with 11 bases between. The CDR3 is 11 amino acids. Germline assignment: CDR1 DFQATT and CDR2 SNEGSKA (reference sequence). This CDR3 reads CSAPVGGGYTF. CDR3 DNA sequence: TGCAGTGCTCCAGTAGGGGGTGGCTACACCTTC.

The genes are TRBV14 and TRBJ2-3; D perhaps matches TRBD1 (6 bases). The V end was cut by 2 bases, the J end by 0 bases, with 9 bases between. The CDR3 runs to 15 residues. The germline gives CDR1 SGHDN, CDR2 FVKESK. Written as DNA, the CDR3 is TGTGCCAGCAGCCAATCAACAGGGAGCACAGATACGCAGTATTTT. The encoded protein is CASSQSTGSTDTQYF. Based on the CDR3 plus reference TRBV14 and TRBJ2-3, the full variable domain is EAGVTQFPSHSVIEKGQTVTLRCDPISGHDNLYWYRRVMGKEIKFLLHFVKESKQDESGMPNNRFLAERTGGTYSTLKVQPAELEDSGVYFCASSQSTGSTDTQYFGPGTRLTVL.

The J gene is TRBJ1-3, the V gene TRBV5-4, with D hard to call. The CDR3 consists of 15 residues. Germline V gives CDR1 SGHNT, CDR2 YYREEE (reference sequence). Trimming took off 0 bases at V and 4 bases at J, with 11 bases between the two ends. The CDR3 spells CASSLGQVGGNTIYF. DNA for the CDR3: TGTGCCAGCAGCTTGGGTCAGGTTGGAGGAAACACCATATATTTT.